Below, 30 T cell receptor beta chains from the same sample are listed, as sequenced in a study of lymphopenia after photon versus proton radiotherapy. Only in-frame clones appear in the TCRdb table, and some are missing; sequencing was by immunoSEQ multiplex PCR. The sample contains over 20,000 clones, around nine tenths of which appear only once. Source: peripheral blood, taken from a patient treated with proton-based radiotherapy. These receptors came from a man older than 75 with esophageal cancer.

This chain connects TRBV6-6 to TRBJ2-6; D uncertain. The V gene's germline CDR1 is MNHNY and CDR2 SVGAGI (reference sequence). Trimming took 3 bases from V and 0 from J, leaving 6 bases between them. The CDR3 loop spans 15 amino acids. CDR3 region: CASSYARSGANVLTF. As DNA, the CDR3 is TGTGCCAGCAGTTATGCCCGCTCTGGGGCCAACGTCCTGACTTTC.

This chain uses TRBV30 with TRBJ1-2; D not certain. Germline CDR1 GTSNPN, CDR2 SVGIG (reference sequence). Trimming stripped 0 bases from V and 3 bases from J, with 8 bases between. The CDR3 spans 13 residues. CDR3 loop: CAWSVRSDYGYTF. The CDR3 coding sequence is TGTGCCTGGAGTGTGAGGAGCGACTATGGCTACACCTTC.

CDR3: CASSLVNTNYGYTF. The CDR3 nucleotides are TGTGCCAGCAGCTTGGTTAATACTAACTATGGCTACACCTTC. J is TRBJ1-2 and V is TRBV5-4; D is undetermined. Germline CDR1 and CDR2: SGHNT and YYREEE (reference sequence). Trimming removed 0 bases at V and 0 bases at J, with 6 bases between. This CDR3 contains 14 residues.

The chain joins TRBV27 to TRBJ2-5, with 8 bases that match TRBD2. The CDR3 runs to 14 residues. V gave up 2 bases and J gave up 4 bases; unmatched junction bases: 3. Germline V lookup: CDR1 MNHEY, CDR2 SMNVEV (reference sequence). This CDR3 is CASSLRLAGETQYF. For the CDR3, the DNA is TGTGCCAGCAGTTTAAGGCTAGCGGGAGAGACCCAGTACTTC.

V and J are TRBV6-5 and TRBJ2-7; D could derive from TRBD1 or TRBD2 (5 bases each). The CDR3 loop spans 13 amino acids. Trimming left V 0 bases short and J 12 bases short, with 15 bases between. Germline V gene lookup returns CDR1 MNHEY and CDR2 SVGAGI. CDR3 coding DNA: TGTGCCAGCAGTTACTCCGGGACGGGCGCACCGTACTTC. This translates into CASSYSGTGAPYF.

This rearrangement joins TRBV30 to TRBJ1-1; D is unclear. CDR3 length: 15 amino acids. V dropped 0 bases and J dropped 7 bases, with 18 bases sitting between them. The germline V gene has CDR1 GTSNPN and CDR2 SVGIG (reference sequence). The CDR3 loop is CAWSVLLNVVSEAFF. CDR3 sequence (DNA): TGTGCCTGGAGTGTACTCCTCAATGTCGTGAGTGAAGCTTTCTTT. Full variable domain (rest looked up from reference TRBV30 and TRBJ1-1): SQTIHQWPATLVQPVGSPLSLECTVEGTSNPNLYWYRQAAGRGLQLLFYSVGIGQISSEVPQNLSASRPQDRQFILSSKKLLLSDSGFYLCAWSVLLNVVSEAFFGQGTRLTVV.

This clone appeared once. This chain links TRBV13 with TRBJ1-2; D unclear. V was cut by 5 bases and J by 0 bases, with 10 bases left in between. CDR1 and CDR2 (germline): PRHDT, FYEKMQ (reference sequence). CDR3 length equals 14 residues. This CDR3 reads CASSIPDSNYGYTF. CDR3 coding DNA: TGTGCCAGCAGCATACCTGATTCTAACTATGGCTACACCTTC.

This clone has just a few counts. The V and J genes are TRBV4-3 and TRBJ1-2, with D unclear. Trimming removed 0 bases at V and 3 bases at J, with 11 bases between. Germline V lookup: CDR1 LGHNA, CDR2 YSLEER. The CDR3 extends over 15 amino acids. This chain's CDR3 is CASSQDVGRYYGYTF. CDR3 nucleotides: TGCGCCAGCAGCCAAGATGTCGGGCGTTACTATGGCTACACCTTC.

V is TRBV7-8 and J is TRBJ2-7; TRBD2 agrees at 11 bases. The CDR3 has 16 amino acids. The J segment lost 0 bases and the V segment lost 4 bases, leaving 5 bases of the junction unmatched. CDR1 is SGHVS and CDR2 is FQNEAQ in the germline V gene. CDR3 DNA sequence: TGTGCCAGCAGCTCTCTGACTAGCGGGACCTCCTACGAGCAGTACTTC. This sequence encodes CASSSLTSGTSYEQYF.

The chain links TRBV5-1 to TRBJ2-2, with 11 bases that match TRBD1. The ends lost 4 bases at V and 4 bases at J; junction bases unmatched: 3. This CDR3 has 15 residues. Germline loops: CDR1 SGHRS, CDR2 YFSETQ. The CDR3 loop is CASSKGQGGTGELFF. The CDR3 bases are TGCGCCAGCAGCAAGGGACAGGGGGGCACCGGGGAGCTGTTTTTT.

V gene TRBV7-9 combines with J gene TRBJ2-1; D perhaps matches TRBD1 (6 bases). CDR3 length: 14 amino acids. The germline V gene encodes CDR1 SEHNR and CDR2 FQNEAQ (reference sequence). The ends were cut back, 6 bases at V and 6 bases at J, with 15 bases in the middle. The CDR3 loop is CASSPTVGGNEQFF. The CDR3 bases are TGTGCCAGCAGTCCGACCGTAGGGGGCAATGAGCAGTTCTTC.

This chain links TRBV7-6 with TRBJ1-3; D might be TRBD1 (5 bases). CDR1 and CDR2 from the germline V gene are SGHVS and FNYEAQ. V was cut by 5 bases and J by 1 base, with 18 bases left in between. The CDR3 runs 17 residues. The CDR3, as DNA: TGTGCCAGCAGCGCGGGACGACGGGATACATCTGGAAACACCATATATTTT. Translating gives CASSAGRRDTSGNTIYF.

The rearrangement uses TRBV19 and TRBJ2-2; 8 bases are shared with TRBD2. The CDR3 spans 16 residues. Per the germline V gene, CDR1 is LNHDA and CDR2 is SQIVND (reference sequence). J gave up 2 bases and V 5 bases, and 7 bases lay outside the gene matches. The CDR3 region is CASSSISGTNTGELFF. In nucleotides, the CDR3 is TGTGCCAGTAGTTCAATTAGCGGGACAAACACCGGGGAGCTGTTTTTT.

With regard to this clone: The junction departs from the called germline gene at one end, perhaps through a read error. The gene calls are TRBV6-6 and TRBJ2-1; the match to TRBD2 covers 8 bases. There are 15 residues in the CDR3. The germline V gene encodes CDR1 MNHNY and CDR2 SVGAGI (reference sequence). CDR3 sequence reads: CTSSWDGRENNEQFF. The CDR3 nucleotides read TGTACCAGCAGTTGGGACGGGAGGGAAAACAATGAGCAGTTCTTC.

The V and J genes are TRBV19 and TRBJ1-6, with 9 bases matching TRBD1. After removal of 2 bases from V and 7 bases from J, the junction contained 6 bases not matched to a gene. This CDR3 is 16 amino acids long. CDR1 and CDR2 (germline): LNHDA, SQIVND (reference sequence). The CDR3 DNA reads as TGTGCCAGTAGTATACAACCGGGGACAGGGAATTCACCCCTCCACTTT. Its protein product is CASSIQPGTGNSPLHF.

V is TRBV19 and J is TRBJ1-2, with 7 positions matching TRBD1. The V and J ends lost 5 bases and 4 bases, in that order; junction bases with no gene match: 10. The CDR3 is 15 amino acids. Germline loops: CDR1 LNHDA, CDR2 SQIVND (reference sequence). In DNA, the CDR3 is TGTGCCAGTAGTCCACAGGGGAAGGGCTCCTATGGCTACACCTTC. It translates to CASSPQGKGSYGYTF.

V is TRBV30 and J is TRBJ2-5, with D maybe TRBD2 (5 bases). The ends were cut back, 0 bases at V and 4 bases at J, with 9 bases in the middle. Looked up from germline, CDR1 is GTSNPN and CDR2 is SVGIG (reference sequence). The CDR3 runs 13 residues. The CDR3 nucleotides read TGTGCCTGGAGTGTGTCCGGGGTAGAGACCCAGTACTTC. As protein: CAWSVSGVETQYF.

V usage is TRBV25-1 and J usage is TRBJ2-5; a possible D gene is TRBD1 (6 bases). Germline V CDR1 and CDR2: MGHDK, SYGVNS. The CDR3 has 14 residues. Trimming cost V 3 bases and J 5 bases, with 13 bases left between them. This chain's CDR3 is CASSDRGIRETQYF. CDR3 in DNA: TGTGCCAGCAGTGACAGGGGAATTCGGGAGACCCAGTACTTC.

The genes are TRBV7-9 and TRBJ2-7, with 9 bases matching TRBD1. Germline loops: CDR1 SEHNR, CDR2 FQNEAQ (reference sequence). The CDR3 loop spans 15 amino acids. V lost 0 bases to trimming and J lost 6 bases; unmatched junction nucleotides: 6. The CDR3 DNA is TGTGCCAGCAGCTTAGCGGCCGGGACAGGGTTCGAGCAGTACTTC. Protein product: CASSLAAGTGFEQYF.

This sequence joins TRBV10-1 and TRBJ2-5; no clear D. The DNA end lines up better with TRBJ2-7; the J call may be wrong. CDR1 is WNHNN, CDR2 SYGVQD, per germline (reference sequence). CDR3 length: 13 residues. The CDR3 DNA reads as TGCGCCAGCAGTTCGACATCTTCCTACGAGCAGTACTTC. Translated, it gives CASSSTSSYEQYF.

The chain couples TRBV18 to TRBJ1-2; D ambiguous. V was shortened by 0 bases and J by 4 bases, with 9 bases between the two germline ends. Germline lookup yields CDR1 KGHSH and CDR2 LQKENI. There are 14 residues in the CDR3. The CDR3 coding sequence is TGTGCCAGCTCACCACCGTCGCAGACCTATGGCTACACCTTC. As protein: CASSPPSQTYGYTF. The full variable domain, its missing parts supplied by reference TRBV18 and TRBJ1-2, is NAGVMQNPRHLVRRRGQEARLRCSPMKGHSHVYWYRQLPEEGLKFMVYLQKENIIDESGMPKERFSAEFPKEGPSILRIQQVVRGDSAAYFCASSPPSQTYGYTFGSGTRLTVV.

The J gene is TRBJ1-2, the V gene TRBV6-5; the D is unclear. Germline V gives CDR1 MNHEY, CDR2 SVGAGI. The CDR3 consists of 11 residues. Trimming took 4 bases from V and 6 from J, leaving 6 bases between them. CDR3 residues: CASSWEHGYTF. DNA of the CDR3: TGTGCCAGCAGTTGGGAGCATGGCTACACCTTC.

There are a few counts of this clone. This chain links TRBV7-2 with TRBJ2-5; TRBD1 might be the D (5 bases). The CDR3 has 14 residues. Germline CDR1 reads SGHTA; CDR2 reads FQGNSA. Trimming stripped 5 bases from V and 1 base from J, with 11 bases between. The CDR3 DNA reads TGTGCCAGCAGCCCAGGGCGGTTCCAAGAGACCCAGTACTTC. As protein: CASSPGRFQETQYF.

The chain combines TRBV7-2 with TRBJ1-3, with 8 bases identical to TRBD1. The V gene's germline CDR1 is SGHTA and CDR2 FQGNSA. The CDR3 consists of 16 residues. The trim removed 5 bases at V and 1 base at J, leaving 7 bases unmatched. The CDR3 loop reads CASSISGGASGNTIYF. The CDR3 DNA follows: TGTGCCAGCAGCATCTCAGGGGGCGCTTCTGGAAACACCATATATTTT.

This sequence joins TRBV10-3 and TRBJ2-1, with D perhaps matching TRBD2 (5 bases). CDR1 and CDR2 from the germline V gene are ENHRY and SYGVKD. The CDR3 is 18 amino acids. V shed 4 bases and J shed 0 bases, with 19 bases lying between them. The CDR3 DNA reads TGTGCCATCAGTGGTCCTGGGAGCTTACAGAGCTCCTACAATGAGCAGTTCTTC. Translating it yields CAISGPGSLQSSYNEQFF.

The table lists this clone with a count of one. The rearrangement uses TRBV7-9 and TRBJ2-7; 8 nucleotides match TRBD2. Germline lookup yields CDR1 SEHNR and CDR2 FQNEAQ (reference sequence). The length of the CDR3 is 13 residues. With 5 bases clipped from V and 4 bases from J, the junction kept 4 bases outside the gene matches. The CDR3 DNA follows: TGTGCCAGCAGCCCGACTAGCGCGTACGAGCAGTACTTC. Its protein is CASSPTSAYEQYF.

CDR3 sequence: CASSLTGEDTEAFF. The CDR3 DNA is TGTGCCAGCAGTCTAACAGGGGAGGACACTGAAGCTTTCTTT. The rearrangement joins TRBV25-1 to TRBJ1-1; 7 bases agree with TRBD1. CDR3 length equals 14 residues. Germline V gene data show CDR1 as MGHDK and CDR2 as SYGVNS. Germline trimming cut 5 bases from V and 3 bases from J; bases unmatched to any gene: 6.

J is TRBJ1-5 and V is TRBV25-1, with 9 bases identical to TRBD1. V lost 9 bases and J lost 3; bases outside the gene matches: 3. The CDR3 sequence is 13 residues long. Germline values: CDR1 MGHDK, CDR2 SYGVNS. For the CDR3, the DNA is TGTGCCAGGGGGACAGGGCCCAATCAGCCCCAGCATTTT. Its protein is CARGTGPNQPQHF.

The V call is TRBV5-4, the J call TRBJ2-7; D not resolved. The CDR3 totals 16 residues. Per germline, CDR1 SGHNT and CDR2 YYREEE (reference sequence). V shed 5 bases and J shed 2 bases, with 20 bases lying between them. The CDR3 bases are TGTGCCAGCAGTTGGGTGGGGTTGGGCCCTGCCTACGAGCAGTACTTC. Its translation: CASSWVGLGPAYEQYF.

This chain connects TRBV18 to TRBJ1-2, with 8 bases matching TRBD1. The J segment lost 4 bases and the V segment lost 0 bases, leaving 4 bases of the junction unmatched. The CDR3 is 15 residues long. Germline V gene data show CDR1 as KGHSH and CDR2 as LQKENI. As DNA, the CDR3 is TGTGCCAGCTCACCACCACAGGGGGGGGCCTATGGCTACACCTTC. It specifies CASSPPQGGAYGYTF.